This is a list of T cell receptor beta chains from one sample in a study of cytomegalovirus exposure and HLA in healthy donors. Data came from immunoSEQ multiplex PCR; TCRdb stores just in-frame clones and leaves some out. The table counts around 150,000 clones; 1% to 1.5% lies in the top ten. The specimen sequenced was PBMCs. These receptor sequences come from a woman in her sixties in good health and CMV-seronegative. CDR3s include the opening cysteine and the closing phenylalanine or tryptophan. D genes are given only for firm matches.

>TRBV10-3|TRBD1|TRBJ2-7
CAISPGQTYEQYF
TGTGCCATCAGCCCGGGACAGACCTACGAGCAGTACTTC
>TRBV4-1|NA|TRBJ2-7
CASSRPGVQIYEQYF
TGCGCCAGCAGCCGTCCGGGGGTACAGATTTACGAGCAGTACTTC
>TRBV6-5|NA|TRBJ2-1
CASSYLGANEQFF
TGTGCCAGCAGTTACTTAGGGGCCAATGAGCAGTTCTTC
>TRBV7-9|TRBD1|TRBJ2-1
CASSLENRGRINEQFF
TGTGCCAGCAGCTTAGAGAACAGGGGGCGCATCAATGAGCAGTTCTTC
>TRBV6-6|NA|TRBJ1-3
CASRPQGSGNTIYF
TGTGCCAGCAGGCCTCAGGGCTCTGGAAACACCATATATTTT
>TRBV25-1|NA|TRBJ1-1
CASRSLGGNTEAFF
TGTGCCAGCAGGTCCCTTGGCGGGAACACTGAAGCTTTCTTT
>TRBV18|TRBD2|TRBJ2-7
CASGLAGAYEQYF
TGTGCCAGCGGGTTAGCGGGGGCCTACGAGCAGTACTTC
>TRBV5-6|TRBD2|TRBJ2-1
CASSLRASGSSYNEQFF
TGTGCCAGCAGCTTAAGGGCTAGCGGGAGCTCCTACAATGAGCAGTTCTTC
>TRBV11-2|NA|TRBJ1-2
CASSLEGNYGYTF
TGTGCCAGCAGCTTAGAGGGCAACTATGGCTACACCTTC
>TRBV5-1|NA|TRBJ2-7
CASSFGTGEDEQYF
TGCGCCAGCAGCTTTGGTACAGGGGAGGACGAGCAGTACTTC
>TRBV6-5|NA|TRBJ2-3
CASSYSGGRSDTQYF
TGTGCCAGCAGTTACTCTGGTGGGAGATCAGATACGCAGTATTTT
>TRBV7-9|NA|TRBJ2-3
CASRTVSTDTQYF
TGTGCCAGCCGGACAGTTAGCACAGATACGCAGTATTTT